This paragraph covers one TCR beta chain sequence. The assay was immunoSEQ multiplex PCR, and TCRdb's table has in-frame clones only and misses some. The table lists 90,000 or so clones, approximately 90% of them singletons, with roughly 1.3% in the top ten. These data come from a study of control samples from healthy donors and cancer patients. The CDR3 runs 11 residues. The germline gives CDR1 SQVTM, CDR2 ANQGSEA. V dropped 4 bases and J dropped 6; count of bases not matched to a gene: 0. Sequenced sample: blood. This sequence was found in a woman between 50 and 59 years old in good health. This chain uses TRBV29-1 with TRBJ1-1; the match to TRBD1 covers 9 bases. Written as DNA, the CDR3 is TGCAGCGTTGGACAGGGGGCTGAAGCTTTCTTT. Translation: CSVGQGAEAFF. The full variable domain, with the rest looked up from reference TRBV29-1 and TRBJ1-1, is SAVISQKPSRDICQRGTSLTIQCQVDSQVTMMFWYRQQPGQSLTLIATANQGSEATYESGFVIDKFPISRPNLTFSTLTVSNMSPEDSSIYLCSVGQGAEAFFGQGTRLTVV.